This paragraph covers one T cell receptor (beta chain) sequence. The antigen is undetermined. The data derive from a study of shared clonotypes between healthy human individuals. Points from the study as a whole: Naive CD4 clonotypes overlapped across a few donors at roughly 4.5%.

V was trimmed by 6 bases and J by 1 base, leaving 15 bases between them. There are 15 residues in the CDR3. Germline loops: CDR1 WSHSY, CDR2 SAAADI. TCRdb's table, derived via immunoSEQ multiplex PCR, lists solely in-frame clones and lacks some. The sample has roughly 1,100,000 clones, about 75% seen once; the top ten hold 1.4% to 1.5%. What was sequenced was memory CD4+ T cells sorted from blood. Sample subset: CD45RA-negative fraction. This receptor was identified in a man aged 18 to 30 in good health. V usage is TRBV10-2 and J usage is TRBJ1-1; unclear D gene. CDR3 residues: CASREPDGSNTEAFF. The CDR3 DNA reads as TGCGCCAGCAGGGAGCCGGACGGCTCGAACACTGAAGCTTTCTTT.